Presented here are 9 T cell receptor beta chains from one specimen sequenced in a study of blood T cell repertoires in COVID-19. Assay used: immunoSEQ multiplex PCR; TCRdb lists only in-frame clones, some missing. The table shows approximately 250,000 clones, with around 89% occurring only once. The sequencing sample was made of PBMCs or T cells enriched from blood (not recorded which). The receptors shown here come from a woman under 40 with acute COVID-19.

This clone was seen a handful of times. This sequence joins TRBV5-4 and TRBJ2-7, with D perhaps TRBD1 (6 bases). V dropped 7 bases and J dropped 3 bases, with 14 bases sitting between them. This CDR3 is 13 amino acids long. CDR1 and CDR2 (germline): SGHNT, YYREEE (reference sequence). In DNA form, the CDR3 reads TGTGCCAGCTCGGAAAACAGGGACTACGAGCAGTACTTC. Translation: CASSENRDYEQYF.

This sequence joins TRBV28 and TRBJ1-5, with 8 bases identical to TRBD1. The CDR3 is 16 amino acids. J was trimmed by 4 bases and V by 8 bases; bases with no gene match: 13. Germline CDR1 is MDHEN and CDR2 is SYDVKM. CDR3 DNA: TGTGCCAGCGCCTCCCCCGGACAGGGATTAAATCAGCCCCAGCATTTT. It codes for CASASPGQGLNQPQHF.

V usage is TRBV19 and J usage is TRBJ1-1, with TRBD1 identical over 8 bases. With V trimmed by 5 bases and J by 6 bases, 11 bases remained unmatched. The CDR3 runs to 15 residues. Germline V gene data show CDR1 as LNHDA and CDR2 as SQIVND (reference sequence). The CDR3 spells CASSARGQEFAEAFF. The CDR3 DNA follows: TGTGCCAGTAGTGCGAGGGGACAGGAGTTCGCTGAAGCTTTCTTT.

The sample holds one count of this clone. The chain links TRBV12-3 or TRBV12-4 to TRBJ1-1; possibly TRBD1 for D (6 bases). The CDR3 runs 13 residues. Trimming cost V 7 bases and J 1 base, with 10 bases left between them. DNA of the CDR3: TGTGCCAGCAATCTGGACAGGAACACTGAAGCTTTCTTT. It specifies CASNLDRNTEAFF.

The V call is TRBV14, the J call TRBJ2-5, with 10 bases that match TRBD2. Trimming at V came to 0 bases and at J to 4 bases, leaving 8 bases not matched to a gene. This CDR3 region has 17 residues. Looked up from germline, CDR1 is SGHDN and CDR2 is FVKESK. Written as DNA, the CDR3 is TGTGCCAGCAGCCAAGATATAAGAGGACTAGCGGTAGAGACCCAGTACTTC. Translation: CASSQDIRGLAVETQYF.

The rearrangement links TRBV2 to TRBJ1-6, with D possibly being TRBD1 (6 bases). The CDR3 loop spans 12 amino acids. The V gene lost 5 bases and the J gene lost 15 bases, with 14 bases spanning the gap. Germline loops: CDR1 SNHLY, CDR2 FYNNEI. CDR3: CASSPDSRGLHF. The CDR3 DNA follows: TGTGCCAGCAGTCCGGACAGTCGAGGCCTCCACTTT.

This rearrangement joins TRBV28 to TRBJ1-1, with 7 bases fitting TRBD1. The V gene's germline CDR1 is MDHEN and CDR2 SYDVKM. The CDR3 loop spans 15 amino acids. Germline trimming cut 2 bases from V and 6 bases from J; bases unmatched to any gene: 9. The CDR3 protein is CASSLAGGSFAEAFF. As DNA, the CDR3 is TGTGCCAGCAGTTTAGCAGGGGGTTCGTTTGCTGAAGCTTTCTTT.

J is TRBJ2-1 and V is TRBV11-2; 8 nucleotides line up with TRBD1. CDR3 length: 15 amino acids. The germline V gene encodes CDR1 SGHAT and CDR2 FQNNGV. The V and J ends lost 2 bases and 5 bases, in that order; junction bases with no gene match: 5. In nucleotides, the CDR3 is TGTGCCAGCAGCTTATTGGGACAGGCGAACAATGAGCAGTTCTTC. Protein product: CASSLLGQANNEQFF. Full variable domain (remainder filled in from reference TRBV11-2 and TRBJ2-1): EAGVAQSPRYKIIEKRQSVAFWCNPISGHATLYWYQQILGQGPKLLIQFQNNGVVDDSQLPKDRFSAERLKGVDSTLKIQPAKLEDSAVYLCASSLLGQANNEQFFGPGTRLTVL.

The rearrangement uses TRBV11-3 and TRBJ2-1; 9 nucleotides line up with TRBD2. J lost 2 bases, V lost 5 bases, and 10 bases had no gene match. CDR3 size: 17 residues. Looked up from germline, CDR1 is SGHNT and CDR2 is YENEEA. For the CDR3, the DNA is TGTGCCAGCAGCCCCAGCGGCGGGAGGGCCACCTACAATGAGCAGTTCTTC. Amino acids: CASSPSGGRATYNEQFF.